A selection of T cell receptor beta chains follows, all from one sample in a study of T cell responses to AZD1222 COVID-19 vaccine. Some clones are missing from TCRdb's copy, which holds only in-frame ones; the method was immunoSEQ multiplex PCR. There are approximately 140,000 clones in the sample; more than 85% occur only once, and roughly 5.4% lies in the top ten. The sample in question was peripheral blood, obtained on day 0 of AZD1222 vaccination. Receptors originate from an adult in good health. CDR3s include the opening cysteine and the closing phenylalanine or tryptophan. The order of the fields is clone size, CDR3 length, J gene, D gene, V gene, CDR3 protein, CDR3 DNA. The D gene is left open where the match is weak. Clone size is given for some rows only: seen once, a few or many times, or a class if the clone is expanded.

clone size: -
CDR3 length: 14
J gene: TRBJ2-7
D gene: -
V gene: TRBV4-1
CDR3 protein: CASNREKGSYEQYF
CDR3 DNA: TGCGCCAGCAACCGGGAAAAGGGCTCCTACGAGCAGTACTTC

clone size: few
CDR3 length: 15
J gene: TRBJ2-3
D gene: TRBD2
V gene: TRBV11-3
CDR3 protein: CASSRAGPPLDTQYF
CDR3 DNA: TGTGCCAGCAGCCGAGCGGGACCCCCCCTCGATACGCAGTATTTT

clone size: -
CDR3 length: 15
J gene: TRBJ2-1
D gene: -
V gene: TRBV11-2
CDR3 protein: CASSLVRGPYNEQFF
CDR3 DNA: TGTGCCAGCAGCTTAGTGCGGGGGCCCTACAATGAGCAGTTCTTC

clone size: once
CDR3 length: 14
J gene: TRBJ2-7
D gene: -
V gene: TRBV5-5
CDR3 protein: CASSLRKNSYEQYF
CDR3 DNA: TGTGCCAGCAGCTTGAGGAAAAACTCCTACGAGCAGTACTTC

clone size: -
CDR3 length: 16
J gene: TRBJ2-2
D gene: -
V gene: TRBV7-2
CDR3 protein: CASSLWTGRNTGELFF
CDR3 DNA: TGTGCCAGCAGCTTATGGACGGGGAGGAACACCGGGGAGCTGTTTTTT

clone size: -
CDR3 length: 15
J gene: TRBJ1-2
D gene: TRBD1
V gene: TRBV18
CDR3 protein: CASEDGTGALYGYTF
CDR3 DNA: TGTGCCAGCGAGGACGGGACAGGGGCACTCTATGGCTACACCTTC

clone size: -
CDR3 length: 11
J gene: TRBJ2-1
D gene: -
V gene: TRBV5-1
CDR3 protein: CASSLNGEQFF
CDR3 DNA: TGCGCCAGCAGCTTGAACGGTGAGCAGTTCTTC

clone size: -
CDR3 length: 13
J gene: TRBJ2-7
D gene: TRBD1
V gene: TRBV30
CDR3 protein: CAWSTGGFPEQYF
CDR3 DNA: TGTGCCTGGTCGACAGGGGGATTTCCCGAGCAGTACTTC

clone size: -
CDR3 length: 15
J gene: TRBJ1-6
D gene: -
V gene: TRBV6-4
CDR3 protein: CASSVESSYNSPLHF
CDR3 DNA: TGTGCCAGCAGTGTTGAGAGCTCCTATAATTCACCCCTCCACTTT

clone size: -
CDR3 length: 17
J gene: TRBJ2-3
D gene: TRBD2
V gene: TRBV19
CDR3 protein: CASSRGLAGDYTDTQYF
CDR3 DNA: TGTGCCAGTAGTAGGGGACTAGCGGGGGATTACACAGATACGCAGTATTTT

clone size: -
CDR3 length: 15
J gene: TRBJ2-5
D gene: TRBD2
V gene: TRBV5-1
CDR3 protein: CASGASGGPQETQYF
CDR3 DNA: TGCGCCAGCGGGGCTAGCGGGGGACCCCAAGAGACCCAGTACTTC

clone size: -
CDR3 length: 15
J gene: TRBJ1-1
D gene: -
V gene: TRBV5-1
CDR3 protein: CASSLALGSITEAFF
CDR3 DNA: TGCGCCAGCAGCTTGGCTCTGGGAAGTATTACTGAAGCTTTCTTT

clone size: -
CDR3 length: 12
J gene: TRBJ1-6
D gene: -
V gene: TRBV15
CDR3 protein: CATSMGLSPLHF
CDR3 DNA: TGTGCCACCTCTATGGGGCTTTCACCCCTCCACTTT

clone size: -
CDR3 length: 13
J gene: TRBJ2-1
D gene: TRBD2
V gene: TRBV12-5
CDR3 protein: CASGLGTSYEQFF
CDR3 DNA: TGTGCTAGTGGACTGGGGACTAGCTATGAGCAGTTCTTC

clone size: once
CDR3 length: 14
J gene: TRBJ2-1
D gene: TRBD2
V gene: TRBV30
CDR3 protein: CAWASGRGHNEQFF
CDR3 DNA: TGTGCCTGGGCTAGCGGGAGAGGCCACAATGAGCAGTTCTTC

clone size: -
CDR3 length: 13
J gene: TRBJ2-1
D gene: -
V gene: TRBV6-5
CDR3 protein: CAARHLSYNEQFF
CDR3 DNA: TGTGCCGCTCGACACCTGTCCTACAATGAGCAGTTCTTC

clone size: -
CDR3 length: 13
J gene: TRBJ2-3
D gene: -
V gene: TRBV11-2
CDR3 protein: CASSRRGPDTQYF
CDR3 DNA: TGTGCCAGCAGTCGAAGGGGACCAGATACGCAGTATTTT

clone size: once
CDR3 length: 16
J gene: TRBJ2-7
D gene: -
V gene: TRBV6-5
CDR3 protein: CASSSRTDPGVYEQYF
CDR3 DNA: TGTGCCAGCAGTTCAAGGACCGACCCGGGGGTCTACGAGCAGTACTTC

clone size: -
CDR3 length: 16
J gene: TRBJ2-1
D gene: -
V gene: TRBV28
CDR3 protein: CASSLTELSSYNEQFF
CDR3 DNA: TGTGCCAGCAGTTTAACAGAATTAAGCTCCTACAATGAGCAGTTCTTC

clone size: -
CDR3 length: 15
J gene: TRBJ2-7
D gene: TRBD2
V gene: TRBV2
CDR3 protein: CASRGPASGRGEQYF
CDR3 DNA: TGTGCCAGCAGAGGACCCGCTAGCGGGAGGGGAGAGCAGTACTTC

clone size: -
CDR3 length: 14
J gene: TRBJ1-5
D gene: -
V gene: TRBV6-2/TRBV6-3
CDR3 protein: CASRPDSQGQPQHF
CDR3 DNA: TGTGCCAGCAGACCTGACAGCCAGGGGCAGCCCCAGCATTTT

clone size: -
CDR3 length: 15
J gene: TRBJ2-1
D gene: TRBD1
V gene: TRBV19
CDR3 protein: CASSSSGTGPNEQFF
CDR3 DNA: TGTGCCAGTAGTTCCTCCGGGACAGGGCCCAATGAGCAGTTCTTC

clone size: -
CDR3 length: 12
J gene: TRBJ2-7
D gene: -
V gene: TRBV2
CDR3 protein: CASSGLPYEQYF
CDR3 DNA: TGTGCCAGCAGTGGGCTCCCCTACGAGCAGTACTTC

clone size: -
CDR3 length: 14
J gene: TRBJ1-1
D gene: TRBD1
V gene: TRBV6-5
CDR3 protein: CASEGAKRGTEAFF
CDR3 DNA: TGTGCCAGCGAGGGGGCCAAAAGGGGAACTGAAGCTTTCTTT

clone size: -
CDR3 length: 15
J gene: TRBJ1-1
D gene: -
V gene: TRBV7-9
CDR3 protein: CASSLAGSAIMEAFF
CDR3 DNA: TGTGCCAGCAGCTTAGCCGGCTCAGCAATAATGGAAGCTTTCTTT

clone size: -
CDR3 length: 15
J gene: TRBJ2-7
D gene: -
V gene: TRBV19
CDR3 protein: CASSIASERLRGQYF
CDR3 DNA: TGTGCCAGTAGTATAGCTTCTGAACGTCTACGAGGGCAGTACTTC

clone size: -
CDR3 length: 15
J gene: TRBJ2-1
D gene: -
V gene: TRBV5-1
CDR3 protein: CASSLGPGSYNEQFF
CDR3 DNA: TGCGCCAGCAGCTTGGGGCCGGGCTCCTACAATGAGCAGTTCTTC

clone size: -
CDR3 length: 16
J gene: TRBJ1-2
D gene: TRBD1
V gene: TRBV5-1
CDR3 protein: CASSLGQGARGYGYTF
CDR3 DNA: TGCGCCAGCAGCTTGGGACAGGGGGCGCGGGGCTATGGCTACACCTTC

clone size: -
CDR3 length: 18
J gene: TRBJ2-3
D gene: TRBD1
V gene: TRBV7-2
CDR3 protein: CASSLVGTGQGATDTQYF
CDR3 DNA: TGTGCCAGCAGCTTAGTAGGGACAGGGCAAGGGGCCACAGATACGCAGTATTTT

clone size: -
CDR3 length: 15
J gene: TRBJ1-2
D gene: TRBD1
V gene: TRBV29-1
CDR3 protein: CSVEKGQGKSNGYTF
CDR3 DNA: TGCAGCGTAGAGAAGGGACAGGGCAAATCCAATGGCTACACCTTC

clone size: -
CDR3 length: 14
J gene: TRBJ1-1
D gene: -
V gene: TRBV5-1
CDR3 protein: CASSLAGGYTEAFF
CDR3 DNA: TGCGCCAGCAGCTTGGCCGGGGGGTACACTGAAGCTTTCTTT

clone size: -
CDR3 length: 13
J gene: TRBJ2-6
D gene: -
V gene: TRBV14
CDR3 protein: CASWLSGANVLTF
CDR3 DNA: TGTGCCAGTTGGCTCTCTGGGGCCAACGTCCTGACTTTC

clone size: -
CDR3 length: 13
J gene: TRBJ1-6
D gene: -
V gene: TRBV12-3/TRBV12-4
CDR3 protein: CASRWRENSPLHF
CDR3 DNA: TGTGCCAGCAGATGGAGAGAAAATTCACCCCTCCACTTT

clone size: -
CDR3 length: 11
J gene: TRBJ2-1
D gene: -
V gene: TRBV18
CDR3 protein: CASSPKNEQFF
CDR3 DNA: TGTGCCAGCTCACCGAAAAATGAGCAGTTCTTC

clone size: -
CDR3 length: 16
J gene: TRBJ2-6
D gene: -
V gene: TRBV5-5
CDR3 protein: CASSLRYNSGANVLTF
CDR3 DNA: TGTGCCAGCAGCCTGAGGTACAACTCTGGGGCCAACGTCCTGACTTTC

clone size: once
CDR3 length: 13
J gene: TRBJ2-2
D gene: -
V gene: TRBV7-9
CDR3 protein: CASSLLGTGELFF
CDR3 DNA: TGTGCCAGCAGCTTGTTGGGGACCGGGGAGCTGTTTTTT

clone size: -
CDR3 length: 14
J gene: TRBJ1-5
D gene: -
V gene: TRBV25-1
CDR3 protein: CASSLPGSNQPQHF
CDR3 DNA: TGTGCCAGCAGTTTGCCGGGGAGCAATCAGCCCCAGCATTTT

clone size: -
CDR3 length: 15
J gene: TRBJ1-4
D gene: TRBD1
V gene: TRBV28
CDR3 protein: CASSDTGTANEKLFF
CDR3 DNA: TGTGCCAGCAGTGACACCGGGACAGCTAATGAAAAACTGTTTTTT

clone size: -
CDR3 length: 16
J gene: TRBJ1-2
D gene: -
V gene: TRBV5-1
CDR3 protein: CASSLADTGANYGYTF
CDR3 DNA: TGCGCCAGCAGCTTGGCCGATACAGGCGCCAACTATGGCTACACCTTC

clone size: -
CDR3 length: 14
J gene: TRBJ1-1
D gene: TRBD1
V gene: TRBV2
CDR3 protein: CASRGLTGFTEAFF
CDR3 DNA: TGTGCCAGCAGGGGTTTGACAGGGTTCACTGAAGCTTTCTTT

clone size: -
CDR3 length: 15
J gene: TRBJ2-7
D gene: TRBD1
V gene: TRBV5-4
CDR3 protein: CASSLDVTGLKEQYF
CDR3 DNA: TGTGCCAGCAGCTTGGACGTGACAGGGCTTAAAGAGCAGTACTTC

clone size: -
CDR3 length: 12
J gene: TRBJ1-1
D gene: -
V gene: TRBV7-9
CDR3 protein: CASSLYSREAFF
CDR3 DNA: TGTGCCAGCAGCTTATACTCCAGAGAAGCTTTCTTT

clone size: -
CDR3 length: 13
J gene: TRBJ1-2
D gene: -
V gene: TRBV7-6
CDR3 protein: CASSLMSSVGYTF
CDR3 DNA: TGTGCCAGCAGCCTGATGAGCTCTGTTGGCTACACCTTC

clone size: -
CDR3 length: 14
J gene: TRBJ2-1
D gene: -
V gene: TRBV18
CDR3 protein: CASSPSGLNNEQFF
CDR3 DNA: TGTGCCAGCTCACCTTCGGGACTTAACAATGAGCAGTTCTTC

clone size: -
CDR3 length: 15
J gene: TRBJ1-2
D gene: -
V gene: TRBV28
CDR3 protein: CASSPPGGGTYGYTF
CDR3 DNA: TGTGCCAGCAGTCCCCCCGGGGGGGGGACCTATGGCTACACCTTC

clone size: -
CDR3 length: 14
J gene: TRBJ1-2
D gene: TRBD1
V gene: TRBV19
CDR3 protein: CASRTGTANYGYTF
CDR3 DNA: TGTGCCAGTAGGACCGGGACAGCTAACTATGGCTACACCTTC